Each of the 10 T cell receptor beta chains below was sequenced from the same sample in a study of human T cells and chemical hapten exposure. As to time point: patch test 1, 2 weeks after DPC sensitization. Noted treatment: therapeutic diphenylcyclopropenone sensitization with weekly scalp DPC. TCRdb reprocessed the RACE reads with MiXCR, giving one entry per CDR3 protein. The sample shows 300,000 to 350,000 distinct CDR3 sequences, roughly 6.9% of them seen only once. The sequenced sample was whole blood, obtained in connection with sensitization to the hapten diphenylcyclopropenone (DPC). Receptors originate from a woman aged 18-30 years with alopecia areata. Some clones in this sample may be carry-over from other donors' samples.

The rearrangement links TRBV7-2 to TRBJ2-3; D may be TRBD2 (6 bases). Germline assignment: CDR1 SGHTA and CDR2 FQGNSA. The CDR3 totals 16 residues. V dropped 5 bases and J dropped 3 bases, with 18 bases sitting between them. CDR3 sequence: CASSLAPLASTDTQYF. The CDR3, as DNA: TGTGCCAGCAGCCTCGCCCCGCTAGCGAGTACAGATACGCAGTATTTT.

There are a few counts of this clonotype. The rearrangement uses TRBV7-9 and TRBJ2-1, with 7 bases identical to TRBD1. Germline V CDR1 and CDR2: SEHNR, FQNEAQ (reference sequence). With 3 bases clipped from V and 8 bases from J, the junction kept 10 bases outside the gene matches. The length of the CDR3 is 15 residues. The CDR3 sequence: CASSFGAGGVDEQFF. CDR3 coding DNA: TGTGCCAGCAGCTTCGGCGCAGGGGGAGTTGATGAGCAGTTCTTC.

This clonotype was counted ten times or more. The rearrangement uses TRBV6-2 or TRBV6-3 and TRBJ2-3; 10 positions agree with TRBD1. The CDR3 runs 15 residues. Losses at the gene ends were 5 bases for V and 6 bases for J; bases not matched to a gene: 8. CDR1 MNHEY and CDR2 SVGEGT come from the germline V gene. The CDR3 sequence is CASSPRQGAGDTQYF. The CDR3 bases are TGTGCCAGCAGTCCCCGACAGGGGGCGGGGGATACGCAGTATTTT.

In its sample, this clonotype was seen many times. V usage is TRBV11-2 and J usage is TRBJ2-5; D possibly corresponds to TRBD2 (7 bases). The V gene's germline CDR1 is SGHAT and CDR2 FQNNGV. There are 14 residues in the CDR3. Deletions cut 4 bases from V and 4 bases from J, with 13 bases between. CDR3 sequence: CASSSQGGGETQYF. In DNA form, the CDR3 reads TGTGCCAGCAGCTCTCAGGGAGGGGGAGAGACCCAGTACTTC.

This chain links TRBV28 with TRBJ1-4; D gene unclear. The germline CDR1 and CDR2 sequences are MDHEN and SYDVKM. The CDR3 is 14 residues long. V lost 4 bases and J lost 6, with 12 bases in between. DNA for the CDR3: TGTGCCAGCAGTTCTGATGGTTCTTATGAAAAACTGTTTTTT. Its translation: CASSSDGSYEKLFF.

The V call is TRBV14, the J call TRBJ1-6; D gene unclear. CDR1 SGHDN and CDR2 FVKESK come from the germline V gene. The CDR3 loop spans 18 amino acids. The V and J ends lost 0 bases and 0 bases respectively, with 12 bases between them. The CDR3 here is CASSQEIDASSYNSPLHF. The CDR3 DNA sequence: TGTGCCAGCAGCCAAGAGATTGATGCGAGCTCCTATAATTCACCCCTCCACTTT.

This clonotype came up a few times. The chain uses TRBV7-2 and TRBJ1-2; D is uncertain. V was pared by 1 base and J by 8 bases, with 23 bases between. The CDR3 totals 17 residues. The germline CDR1 and CDR2 sequences are SGHTA and FQGNSA. In nucleotides, the CDR3 is TGTGCCAGCAGCTTAGTCTCCCCCGCAACAGCGGCATACGGCTACACCTTC. Its protein is CASSLVSPATAAYGYTF.

The chain uses TRBV20-1 and TRBJ2-1; D is possibly TRBD1 or TRBD2 (5 bases each). V lost 4 bases, J lost 5 bases, and 15 bases lay in between. The CDR3 loop spans 14 amino acids. In germline, CDR1 is DFQATT, CDR2 SNEGSKA (reference sequence). CDR3 DNA: TGCAGTGCTATAACGGGACCACTCGACAATGAGCAGTTCTTC. Protein sequence: CSAITGPLDNEQFF.

This clonotype was counted between two and nine times. The chain employs TRBV4-3 and TRBJ2-3, with D perhaps given as TRBD1 or TRBD2 (5 bases each). Looked up from germline, CDR1 is LGHNA and CDR2 is YSLEER. The V gene lost 1 base and the J gene lost 2 bases, with 10 bases spanning the gap. This CDR3 contains 15 residues. The CDR3 loop is CASSQGRGDTDTQYF. The CDR3 DNA reads as TGCGCCAGCAGCCAAGGTAGAGGGGACACAGATACGCAGTATTTT.

The chain carries TRBV6-2 or TRBV6-3 and TRBJ2-3; TRBD2 might be the D (5 bases). This CDR3 comprises 14 residues. Germline V CDR1 and CDR2: MNHEY, SVGEGT. The V end lost 4 bases, the J end lost 6 bases, and 14 bases lay between the germline ends. The CDR3 DNA is TGTGCCAGCAGTTTTACCCACCCGGGGGATACGCAGTATTTT. The encoded protein is CASSFTHPGDTQYF.